This T cell receptor (beta chain) emerged from a study of OX40 agonist ivuxolimab in advanced cancers. Across the study: Three patients responded partially, comprising one with hepatocellular carcinoma and two with cutaneous melanoma. Study-level points and caveats: Expanded clones were, on average, more numerous among CD8+ T cells than CD4+. Researchers did not establish what antigens the expanded peripheral T cells target.

The CDR3 spans 11 residues. Trimming took off 4 bases at V and 2 bases at J, with 5 bases between the two ends. Germline values: CDR1 SQVTM, CDR2 ANQGSEA. The data were produced by immunoSEQ multiplex PCR, yet TCRdb's version contains in-frame clones alone and is incomplete. Of 45,000 to 75,000 clones in the sample, about 79% were seen once. As for this clone: Its antigen is currently unknown.

The source was CD4+ or CD8+ T cells sorted from blood, collected in a trial of the OX40 agonist ivuxolimab. This TCR derives from an adult with an advanced solid tumor such as melanoma, head and neck, liver or kidney cancer. The chain recombines TRBV29-1 with TRBJ1-2; TRBD1 is a possible D gene (5 bases). The chain's CDR3 is CSVGQNYGYTF. The CDR3, as DNA: TGCAGCGTTGGACAGAACTATGGCTACACCTTC.